Listed below are T cell receptor beta chains from one sample, sequenced in a study of shared clonotypes between healthy human individuals. The data were produced by immunoSEQ multiplex PCR, yet TCRdb's version contains in-frame clones alone and is incomplete. The profile covers roughly 2.2 million clones, with approximately 90% appearing a single time and around 0.35% taken by the ten largest. Sequencing was done on a sample of naive CD4+ T cells from PBMCs. These receptors were taken from a man aged 18 to 30 in good health. Some clones in this sample may be carry-over from other donors' samples. The conserved cysteine and the conserved F or W are not part of the CDR3 here.

V,CDR3
TRBV5-1,ASSLGGQGKTYEQY
TRBV7-2,ASSLDRVASPINQPQH
TRBV7-2,ASRASNTGELF
TRBV6-5,ASSYWRGETEAF
TRBV7-3,ASSPSGGRRWDTQY
TRBV11-2,ASSLQGGEQY
TRBV7-8,ASSYGTEGEGYT
TRBV9,ASSLGQGYGYT
TRBV2,ASSDRFLDRHEQY
TRBV7-9,ASSRASGHTDTQY
TRBV5-1,ASSLLGAGGGDTQY
TRBV7-9,ASSRGQGVYNEQF
TRBV6-5,ASKKGYTGELF
TRBV18,ASSPGTVSGNTIY
TRBV7-9,ASSLGDRDEKLF
TRBV5-6,ASSLLSGYNEQF
TRBV28,ASHTAGSPIYEQY
TRBV30,AWRDASRGSPDTQY
TRBV28,ASSPGWGGSYEQY
TRBV5-1,ASSSGRGEQY
TRBV29-1,STDRGRVEAF
TRBV2,ASLHGGAEKLF
TRBV15,ATSRRGGPNEKLF
TRBV30,AWSRQGRSTEAF
TRBV15,ATSRELNQPQH
TRBV9,ASSAHGGDRGPGTEAF
TRBV19,ASNNRDGSYEQY
TRBV5-4,ASRGDLAKNIQY
TRBV5-1,ASSLIQFDTQY
TRBV5-1,ASSLAGSNQPQH
TRBV5-1,ASSSPGGPTDTQY
TRBV28,ASSYPFYTGGSSYEQY
TRBV11-2,ASSSREGYYGYT
TRBV5-1,ASSEGQSSYNEQF
TRBV5-1,ASSPGEYSNQPQH
TRBV5-1,ASSSPSGMNGELF
TRBV4-3,ASSTQTGNTDTQY
TRBV19,ASSTRLAGDSYEQY
TRBV19,ASSSGAATGELF
TRBV6-6,ASSQLNSPLH
TRBV12-1,ASSFRGSSSGANVLT
TRBV5-1,ASSPRDLSGNTIY
TRBV28,ASSRLGGRLNAQH
TRBV5-1,ASSDGRDGKTQY
TRBV5-1,ASSLGRRNEKLF
TRBV5-1,ASSPLADNTEAF
TRBV25-1,ASSEDRGPNGYT
TRBV10-3,AISETGTSYEQY
TRBV7-3,ASSLREGPADTQY
TRBV14,ASSHLEGLGADTQY
TRBV30,AWSADRGWETQY
TRBV18,ASSPEGLAGGAYNEQF
TRBV27,ASSLTVGRGTTEAF
TRBV11-1,ASSPSRGFVSEQF
TRBV30,AWSGGLQGRNEQF